One and the same sample provided the 9 T cell receptor beta chains below, sequenced in a study of OX40 agonist ivuxolimab in advanced cancers. The library came from the immunoSEQ multiplex PCR assay. The immuneACCESS repertoire file appears here via TCRdb, limited to in-frame rearrangements. These files lack a portion of the clones; in checked studies, under half of the deficit traces to unresolved V genes, and the cause of the others is not known. This sample lists about 82,000 clones; around 83% were detected once. Of the sample, 6.5% falls within the top ten clones. The sample was CD4+ or CD8+ T cells sorted from blood, taken in a trial of the OX40 agonist ivuxolimab. The receptors derive from an adult with an advanced solid tumor such as melanoma, head and neck, liver or kidney cancer.

This chain uses TRBV6-5 with TRBJ2-7; D is possibly TRBD2 (5 bases). Looked up from germline, CDR1 is MNHEY and CDR2 is SVGAGI. CDR3 length: 13 amino acids. The V end lost 5 bases, the J end lost 5 bases, and 13 bases lay between the germline ends. CDR3 protein: CASSPSREDEQYF. The DNA of the CDR3 is TGTGCCAGCAGTCCGTCTCGGGAAGACGAGCAGTACTTC.

The chain couples TRBV4-1 to TRBJ1-4; TRBD1 is a possible D gene (5 bases). The CDR3 runs to 16 residues. Germline V gives CDR1 MGHRA, CDR2 YSYEKL. Deletions cut 1 base from V and 4 bases from J, with 13 bases between. The CDR3 loop is CASSQGGDGFNEKLFF. The CDR3 DNA follows: TGCGCCAGCAGCCAAGGCGGGGACGGATTTAATGAAAAACTGTTTTTT.

The V and J genes are TRBV7-9 and TRBJ2-5; 10 bases fit TRBD2. V trimming: 8 bases; J trimming: 5 bases; junction bases outside the gene matches: 8. The CDR3 has 14 residues. The germline V gene encodes CDR1 SEHNR and CDR2 FQNEAQ (reference sequence). CDR3: CASGPGTSVETQYF. Here the CDR3 DNA reads TGTGCCAGCGGGCCCGGGACTAGCGTGGAGACCCAGTACTTC.

The CDR3 protein is CASSTLQGSYNEQFF. In DNA, the CDR3 is TGTGCCAGTAGTACCCTACAGGGATCTTACAATGAGCAGTTCTTC. The chain carries TRBV19 and TRBJ2-1; TRBD1 is a possible D gene (6 bases). CDR1 is LNHDA, CDR2 SQIVND, per germline (reference sequence). The CDR3 covers 15 residues. The ends were cut back, 4 bases at V and 4 bases at J, with 14 bases in the middle.

On this clone itself: An end of the junction does not agree with germline; a read error may underlie this. The chain uses TRBV7-7 and TRBJ2-5; D unresolved. CDR3 length: 12 amino acids. Germline V gene sequence: CDR1 SSHAT, CDR2 FNYEAQ (reference sequence). CDR3 sequence reads: CASSHTGETQYF. Written as DNA, the CDR3 is TGTGCTAGCAGCCACACGGGAGAGACCCAGTACTTC.

The CDR3 DNA follows: TGTGCCAGCAGCTTAGTTCAGGGGACAGATACGCAGTATTTT. Its protein is CASSLVQGTDTQYF. V usage is TRBV7-2 and J usage is TRBJ2-3, with a weak D call TRBD1 (6 bases). The CDR3 spans 14 residues. The germline CDR1 and CDR2 sequences are SGHTA and FQGNSA. V gave up 1 base and J gave up 3 bases, with 8 bases separating them.

V usage is TRBV5-1 and J usage is TRBJ2-1; tentatively, D is TRBD2 (5 bases). Germline V gives CDR1 SGHRS, CDR2 YFSETQ. The CDR3 sequence is 14 residues long. Trimming cost V 1 base and J 7 bases, with 12 bases left between them. The CDR3 here is CASSLYTSLNEQFF. As DNA, the CDR3 is TGCGCCAGCAGCTTGTATACTAGTTTAAATGAGCAGTTCTTC. The complete variable domain, with remaining parts taken from reference TRBV5-1 and TRBJ2-1, reads KAGVTQTPRYLIKTRGQQVTLSCSPISGHRSVSWYQQTPGQGLQFLFEYFSETQRNKGNFPGRFSGRQFSNSRSEMNVSTLELGDSALYLCASSLYTSLNEQFFGPGTRLTVL.

This clone was recorded only once. The J gene is TRBJ2-3, the V gene TRBV5-1; 7 nucleotides match TRBD1. Germline V gene sequence: CDR1 SGHRS, CDR2 YFSETQ. The CDR3 is 15 residues long. V was clipped by 0 bases and J by 3 bases; unmatched bases: 4. In DNA form, the CDR3 reads TGCGCCAGCAGCTTGGAAGGGACAGATACAGATACGCAGTATTTT. It translates to CASSLEGTDTDTQYF.

This clone was counted a few times. V is TRBV27 and J is TRBJ1-5; D is unclear. The CDR3 has 13 amino acids. Germline loops: CDR1 MNHEY, CDR2 SMNVEV (reference sequence). The V end was cut by 1 base, the J end by 6 bases, with 7 bases between. The CDR3 region is CASSLFSGQPQHF. For the CDR3, the DNA is TGTGCCAGCAGTTTATTTTCAGGTCAGCCCCAGCATTTT.